The 8 T cell receptor beta chains presented below share a single source sample, sequenced in a study of neurological immune-mediated disorders. Time point of the sample: longitudinal time-point 2. TCRdb reprocessed the 5' RACE reads with MiXCR, giving one entry per CDR3 protein. The profile covers fewer than 40,000 distinct CDR3 sequences, with 10% to 15% appearing a single time and around 2.3% taken by the ten largest. Sequencing was performed on PBMCs. These receptor sequences come from a middle-aged woman in good health.

This clonotype has at least ten counts. This sequence joins TRBV29-1 and TRBJ2-7, with D possibly TRBD1 on 6 matching bases. Trimming left V 6 bases short and J 4 bases short, with 16 bases between. Germline V gene lookup returns CDR1 SQVTM and CDR2 ANQGSEA. The CDR3 runs 13 residues. The CDR3 is CSVLGTLAYEQYF. The CDR3 DNA reads as TGCAGCGTGTTGGGGACACTTGCTTACGAGCAGTACTTC.

Many counts were recorded for this clonotype. The chain carries TRBV11-2 and TRBJ1-2, with TRBD1 as a possible D gene (6 bases). V was pared by 5 bases and J by 2 bases, with 9 bases between. Germline V lookup: CDR1 SGHAT, CDR2 FQNNGV. The CDR3 loop spans 13 amino acids. DNA for the CDR3: TGTGCCAGCAGCCGAACAGGGAACTATGGCTACACCTTC. It specifies CASSRTGNYGYTF. The full variable domain, in which reference TRBV11-2 and TRBJ1-2 provide the parts outside the CDR3, is EAGVAQSPRYKIIEKRQSVAFWCNPISGHATLYWYQQILGQGPKLLIQFQNNGVVDDSQLPKDRFSAERLKGVDSTLKIQPAKLEDSAVYLCASSRTGNYGYTFGSGTRLTVV.

This clonotype was counted many times. The chain uses TRBV30 and TRBJ2-3; the D is unclear. Looked up from germline, CDR1 is GTSNPN and CDR2 is SVGIG (reference sequence). The CDR3 contains 12 residues. Trimming stripped 0 bases from V and 3 bases from J, with 4 bases between. The CDR3 region has the DNA TGTGCCTGGAGTGTGTCAACAGATACGCAGTATTTT. This codes for CAWSVSTDTQYF.

The table lists this clonotype with many counts. The rearrangement joins TRBV20-1 to TRBJ2-3; a weak D match, TRBD2 (6 bases). CDR1 and CDR2 (germline): DFQATT, SNEGSKA (reference sequence). The CDR3 loop spans 15 amino acids. With 8 bases removed from V and 4 bases from J, the gap between germline ends came to 22 bases. CDR3 coding DNA: TGCAGTTCCCCTCCTACGCGGGACCCTTCAGATACGCAGTATTTT. It codes for CSSPPTRDPSDTQYF.

This clonotype was observed many times. This chain uses TRBV6-5 with TRBJ1-1, with a tentative D call TRBD1 (5 bases). Germline V gene sequence: CDR1 MNHEY, CDR2 SVGAGI. The CDR3 totals 14 residues. V lost 0 bases and J 7 bases, leaving 12 bases between the germline ends. The chain's CDR3 is CASSYSDRSVEAFF. Here the CDR3 DNA reads TGTGCCAGCAGTTACTCAGACAGATCCGTTGAAGCTTTCTTT.

This clonotype rates as medium-sized (0.01 to 0.1%). The rearrangement links TRBV10-2 to TRBJ1-2; D is perhaps TRBD1 (6 bases). Germline CDR1 reads WSHSY; CDR2 reads SAAADI. CDR3 length equals 13 residues. Trimming removed 5 bases at V and 1 base at J, with 8 bases between. The CDR3 is CASSLGGNYGYTF. In DNA, the CDR3 is TGCGCCAGCAGTTTAGGGGGTAACTATGGCTACACCTTC.

This clonotype was recorded many times. The chain is built from TRBV7-2 and TRBJ2-1; 9 positions match TRBD1. This CDR3 region has 16 residues. Unmatched junction bases numbered 9, after V lost 4 bases and J lost 5 bases. Germline V gives CDR1 SGHTA, CDR2 FQGNSA. CDR3 sequence: CASSSELDRGDNEQFF. DNA for the CDR3: TGTGCCAGCAGCTCAGAATTGGACAGGGGAGACAATGAGCAGTTCTTC. The whole variable domain, remainder taken from reference TRBV7-2 and TRBJ2-1, is GAGVSQSPSNKVTEKGKDVELRCDPISGHTALYWYRQSLGQGLEFLIYFQGNSAPDKSGLPSDRFSAERTGGSVSTLTIQRTQQEDSAVYLCASSSELDRGDNEQFFGPGTRLTVL.

This clonotype was detected ten times or more. This rearrangement joins TRBV6-6 to TRBJ2-1; D is uncertain. Germline-derived CDR1 and CDR2 are MNHNY and SVGAGI (reference sequence). V lost 2 bases to trimming and J lost 9 bases, with 8 bases between them. The CDR3 sequence is 12 residues long. In DNA form, the CDR3 reads TGTGCCAGCAGTTACGCCAAATTTGAGCAGTTCTTC. Translated: CASSYAKFEQFF.